This T cell receptor beta chain is from a study of Tregs in tolerant kidney transplant recipients. Study-level information: The nonmyeloablative bone marrow transplants came from related graft donors, with transient mixed chimerism. General observations from the study: No direct test of biological reproducibility was done here. Tregs expanded with activated donor B cells seemed most donor-specific. Nucleotide sequences could not be compared across some patients' samples due to primer changes.

As regards this clone: Its target is unknown.

Sequencing was performed with immunoSEQ multiplex PCR; in TCRdb, only in-frame clones are kept and a portion is missing. Of about 73,000 clones in the sample, roughly 98% were seen once. The input for sequencing was CD4+ T cells from blood, taken before the transplant. This receptor was taken from a human donor who received a combined kidney and bone marrow transplant.

CDR3 residues: CAWSTQGTPAHAGNSPLHF. The CDR3 region has the DNA TGTGCCTGGAGTACCCAGGGCACCCCGGCACATGCCGGTAATTCACCCCTCCACTTT. The chain carries TRBV30 and TRBJ1-6; a possible D gene is TRBD1 (5 bases). Germline V gene lookup returns CDR1 GTSNPN and CDR2 SVGIG (reference sequence). V was cut by 2 bases and J by 6 bases, with 26 bases left in between. CDR3 length equals 19 residues.